The sequence of this TCR beta chain was determined in a study of CD8+ T cells in alopecia areata (dated by TCRdb to the late 2010s). About the full investigation: The treated patients took part in an open-label pilot trial in which moderate-to-severe alopecia areata was treated with oral tofacitinib at 5 to 10 mg twice daily. Scalp clonality was compared among normal scalp (n=4), patchy alopecia areata scalp (n=8), and alopecia totalis/universalis scalp (n=8). RNA was obtained with the PAXgene miRNA kit for fixed scalp, the miRNeasy kit for PBMCs, and the RNeasy kit for mouse skin. Disease severity in treated patients was measured with the SALT score, which quantifies the percentage of affected scalp surface area. Tofacitinib-treated patients had biopsies at baseline and at 4 and 24 weeks of treatment, with a later scalp biopsy in several patients. The study used high-throughput TCRbeta sequencing to examine T cell clonal expansion in alopecia areata, in both the C3H/HeJ mouse model and human patients. TCRbeta CDR3 regions were amplified by immunoSEQ multiplex PCR with 35 Vbeta forward and 13 Jbeta reverse primers. Patients stayed on tofacitinib for 6 to 18 months and then had 6 months of follow-up off drug so that delayed response and recurrence could be assessed. Scalp tissue and sorted CD4+ and CD8+ peripheral blood T cells from patchy and totalis/universalis alopecia areata patients and from healthy controls were covered by human TCRbeta sequencing.

Concerning this clone itself: Its cognate antigen has yet to be identified. The input lacks base qualities; no much larger clone sits a single base away.

This specimen's time point label, interpreted: less than 25 weeks on oral tofacitinib. This sample's treatment or condition label indicates: oral pan-JAK inhibitor, 5-10 mg twice daily. Peripheral blood and lesional scalp punch biopsies were obtained from patients with alopecia areata. PBMCs were separated by density centrifugation and stained for CD3, CD4 and CD8, after which CD4+ and CD8+ T cells were sorted on a FACSAria. Clipping removes 3 bases from V and 1 base from J, with 5 as the unmatched junction base count. CDR1 is given as MNHEY and CDR2 as SMNVEV, both from the germline V gene (reference sequence). The CDR3 numbers 15 residues from cysteine through phenylalanine. Only CDR3 DNA is held: 45 bases, read in frame from base 1. Study-wide findings and limitations: Scalp clonality and the number of expanded CD8+ clones among the top 100 scalp clones were significantly decreased by tofacitinib. Scalp TCR repertoire analysis is complicated because resident alphabeta T cells in normal human skin are also sequenced, whereas mouse skin is dominated by gammadelta T cells. The treated cohort was small, with a single nonresponder, so links between baseline CD8+ expansion and response need larger studies. Shared TCR sequences between patients were less evident than in mice, which may be partly attributable to HLA diversity in the patient population. Compared with normal scalp, lesional scalp, particularly in alopecia totalis/universalis, had higher clonality and more expanded CD8+ clones, which suggests antigenic drive. During tofacitinib treatment, many expanded lesional clones remained in scalp and blood, and this persistence may partly explain relapse after treatment is stopped.

Libraries were prepared through the immunoSEQ multiplex PCR assay. To provide template for TCR sequencing, every sample had RNA extracted and reverse transcribed into cDNA. SuperScript III was used to make first-strand cDNA, primed with a 2:1 mix of oligo-dT and random hexamers. A synthetic immune receptor repertoire was used to assess amplification bias, and residual bias was removed computationally. The authors' analysis ran thus. Raw reads were preprocessed for error removal, and CDR3 was defined according to IMGT conventions as running from the conserved cysteine to phenylalanine. Clonality was calculated as 1 minus Shannon entropy normalized by log2 of the number of productive unique TCRs. CD4 or CD8 identity of scalp clones was inferred by cross-referencing scalp TCRbeta sequences with sorted blood CD4 and CD8 repertoires. TCRdb carries this immuneACCESS record with in-frame sequences only. Its versions omit some clonotypes, under half of them owing to an unresolved V gene in the studies checked, with the rest unexplained. V, J and clone size derive from that table, while D and trimming were established from the DNA sequence. The sample table lists 95,000 to 110,000 clones, less than 90% of them with a count of one. Jointly, the top ten make up 20% to 25% of the sample.

The receptor was isolated from a human donor with alopecia areata. The source material was CD8+ T cells sorted from blood, sampled at week 24, from a patient treated with tofacitinib. The chain is made from TRBV27 and TRBJ1-1, with 7 middle bases fitting TRBD1. The CDR3 sequence is CASSLLRQGNTEAFF. The DNA reads as follows: TGTGCCAGCAGTTTGCTCCGACAGGGGAACACTGAAGCTTTCTTT.